The source of this T cell receptor (beta chain) is a study of identical twins. Study findings and constraints: There is a chance that invariant MAIT and iNKT cells partially muddied zero-insertion analyses. Insertions were reduced in abundant cord blood beta clonotypes but not in memory repertoires.

The CDR3 extends over 14 amino acids. The germline V and J ends were trimmed by 0 bases and 7 bases, with 11 bases remaining between them. Germline V lookup: CDR1 MNHEY, CDR2 SVGAGI. cDNA molecules carried unique molecular identifiers, and template switching added a universal primer site. TCRdb recomputed calls from the 5' RACE reads with MiXCR, one row per CDR3 protein. The table has about 530,000 distinct CDR3 sequences, around 24% seen once. This clonotype was found a few times. Its specificity is not known. This sample also belongs to another study, concerning yellow fever vaccine responses in identical twins.

The sequence came from a woman between 18 and 30 years old in good health. The sequencing input was CD4+ T cells sorted from blood. The chain couples TRBV6-5 to TRBJ2-3; D remains ambiguous. In nucleotides, the CDR3 is TGTGCCAGCAGTTACTCCCAAGTGCAAAATACGCAGTATTTT. Translating gives CASSYSQVQNTQYF.